This T cell receptor beta chain is drawn from a study of cytomegalovirus exposure and HLA in healthy donors. On this clone itself: Its antigen is unknown.

A multiplex PCR was run with 60 Vbeta primers and 13 Jbeta primers. Profiling relied on immunoSEQ multiplex PCR, and the TCRdb table lists in-frame clones only, not all of them. This sample has roughly 150,000 clones, with around 75% found just once. Study-level results: Available immune exposure information covered CMV serostatus only.

CDR1 and CDR2 (germline): SGHAT, FQNNGV. The V gene lost 2 bases and the J gene lost 5 bases, with 9 bases spanning the gap. The CDR3 loop spans 13 amino acids. The J gene is TRBJ1-2, the V gene TRBV11-2; D ambiguous. Sequencing used PBMCs. This sequence originates from a man aged 18 to 35 in good health and CMV-seropositive. Here the CDR3 DNA reads TGTGCCAGCAGCTTACATTTTTTTTATGGCTACACCTTC. Its translation is CASSLHFFYGYTF. Complete variable domain (other parts from reference TRBV11-2 and TRBJ1-2): EAGVAQSPRYKIIEKRQSVAFWCNPISGHATLYWYQQILGQGPKLLIQFQNNGVVDDSQLPKDRFSAERLKGVDSTLKIQPAKLEDSAVYLCASSLHFFYGYTFGSGTRLTVV.